The clone carrying this T cell receptor (beta chain) was observed a few times. This record comes from a study of patients and donors after allogeneic stem cell transplantation. Germline values: CDR1 MNHEY, CDR2 SVGEGT. The CDR3 extends over 13 amino acids. V lost 2 bases and J 6 bases, leaving 8 bases between the germline ends. TCRdb analysed the RT-PCR reads with MiXCR anew, one entry per CDR3 protein. The sample has hundreds of thousands of distinct CDR3 sequences, 16% seen once. What was sequenced was blood, either unsorted or a sorted T cell fraction (not recorded which). The genes are TRBV6-2 or TRBV6-3 and TRBJ1-5; perhaps TRBD1 as D (5 bases). The source is a human donor who was either an allogeneic HSCT recipient or a stem cell or donor lymphocyte infusion donor (not recorded which). It is not recorded whose cells these are; they may come from a transplant donor. In DNA form, the CDR3 reads TGTGCCAGCAGTTACAGGGGAGGTCAGCCCCAGCATTTT. Protein product: CASSYRGGQPQHF.